The subject of this entry is one TCR beta chain. The antigen remains unidentified. The sample is drawn from a study of T cell responses to AZD1222 COVID-19 vaccine. This CDR3 comprises 13 residues. Trimming cost V 5 bases and J 7 bases; bases outside gene matches: 6. Germline assignment: CDR1 GTSNPN and CDR2 SVGIG (reference sequence). Study results and caveats: Reportedly, nearly half of unique spike TCRs recognized epitopes outside B.1.351/B.1.1.7 mutations. Across spike, vaccine-associated CD4 TCRs were found, dominant at 160-218 and 743-854.

Assay: immunoSEQ multiplex PCR; the TCRdb copy retains only in-frame clones and omits some. The data hold roughly 130,000 clones, with roughly nine tenths observed a single time. This clonotype was sampled from an adult who received the MenACWY meningococcal vaccine as a control. The specimen comprised peripheral blood, sampled 28 days after the second dose of the MenACWY control vaccine. V and J are TRBV30 and TRBJ1-5; 9 bases are a match to TRBD1. The CDR3 DNA reads as TGTGCCTGGCAACAGGGGGCCGGGCAGCCCCAGCATTTT. It codes for CAWQQGAGQPQHF.